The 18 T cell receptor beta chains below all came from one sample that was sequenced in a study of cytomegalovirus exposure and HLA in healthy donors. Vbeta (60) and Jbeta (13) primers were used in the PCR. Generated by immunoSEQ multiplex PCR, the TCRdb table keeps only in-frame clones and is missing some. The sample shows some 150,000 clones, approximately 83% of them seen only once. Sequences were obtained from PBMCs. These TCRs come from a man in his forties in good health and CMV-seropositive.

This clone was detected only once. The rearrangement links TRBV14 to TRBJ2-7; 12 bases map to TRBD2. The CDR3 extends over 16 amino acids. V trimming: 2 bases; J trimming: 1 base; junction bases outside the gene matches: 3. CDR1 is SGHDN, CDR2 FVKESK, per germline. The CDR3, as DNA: TGTGCCAGCAGCCAAATCACTAGCGGGAGGTCCTACGAGCAGTACTTC. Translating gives CASSQITSGRSYEQYF.

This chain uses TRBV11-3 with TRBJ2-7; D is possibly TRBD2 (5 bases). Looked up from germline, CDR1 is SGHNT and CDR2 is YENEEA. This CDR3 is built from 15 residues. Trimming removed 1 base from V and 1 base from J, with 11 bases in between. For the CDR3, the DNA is TGTGCCAGCAGCTTAGTGGCGGGCAGGTCCTACGAGCAGTACTTC. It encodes CASSLVAGRSYEQYF.

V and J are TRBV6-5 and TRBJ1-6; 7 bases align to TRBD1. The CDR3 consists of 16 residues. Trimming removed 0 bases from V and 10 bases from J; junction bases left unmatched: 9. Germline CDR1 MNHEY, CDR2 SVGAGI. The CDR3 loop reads CASSYSSYRGGSPLHF. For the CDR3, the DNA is TGTGCCAGCAGTTACTCGTCTTACAGGGGAGGCTCACCCCTCCACTTT.

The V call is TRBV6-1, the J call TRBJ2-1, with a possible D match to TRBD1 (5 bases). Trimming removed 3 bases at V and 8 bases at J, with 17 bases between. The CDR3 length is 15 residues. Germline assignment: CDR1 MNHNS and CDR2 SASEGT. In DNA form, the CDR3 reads TGTGCCAGCAGTGATTGGGTTGGGATCAGGGATGAGCAGTTCTTC. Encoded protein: CASSDWVGIRDEQFF.

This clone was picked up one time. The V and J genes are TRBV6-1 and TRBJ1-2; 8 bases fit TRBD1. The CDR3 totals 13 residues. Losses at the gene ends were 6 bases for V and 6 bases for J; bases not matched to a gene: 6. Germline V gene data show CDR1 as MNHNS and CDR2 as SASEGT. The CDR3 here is CASRADRADGYTF. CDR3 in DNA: TGTGCCAGCAGGGCGGACAGGGCGGATGGCTACACCTTC.

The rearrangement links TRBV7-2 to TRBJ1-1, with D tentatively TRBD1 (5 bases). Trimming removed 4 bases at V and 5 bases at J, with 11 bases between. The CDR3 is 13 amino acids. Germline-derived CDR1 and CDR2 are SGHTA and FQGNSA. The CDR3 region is CASSSGLWTEAFF. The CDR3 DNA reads TGTGCCAGCAGCTCAGGGTTGTGGACTGAAGCTTTCTTT.

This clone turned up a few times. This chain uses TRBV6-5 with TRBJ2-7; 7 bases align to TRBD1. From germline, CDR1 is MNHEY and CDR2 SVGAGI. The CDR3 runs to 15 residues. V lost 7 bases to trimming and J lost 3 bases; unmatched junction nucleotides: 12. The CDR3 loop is CASNTGQVGVYEQYF. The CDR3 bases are TGTGCCAGCAACACCGGACAGGTCGGAGTCTACGAGCAGTACTTC.

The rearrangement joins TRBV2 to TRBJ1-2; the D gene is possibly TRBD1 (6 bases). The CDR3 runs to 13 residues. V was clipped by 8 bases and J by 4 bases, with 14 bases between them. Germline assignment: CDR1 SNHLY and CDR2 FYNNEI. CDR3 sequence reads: CASVREGVYGYTF. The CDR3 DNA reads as TGTGCCAGCGTCCGAGAGGGGGTCTATGGCTACACCTTC.

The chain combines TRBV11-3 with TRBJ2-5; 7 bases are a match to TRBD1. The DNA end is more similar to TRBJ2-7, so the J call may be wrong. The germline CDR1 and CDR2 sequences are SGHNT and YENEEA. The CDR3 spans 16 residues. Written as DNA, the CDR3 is TGTGCCAGCAGCTTACGGATGACAGGGTCCAACTACGAGCAGTACTTC. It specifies CASSLRMTGSNYEQYF.

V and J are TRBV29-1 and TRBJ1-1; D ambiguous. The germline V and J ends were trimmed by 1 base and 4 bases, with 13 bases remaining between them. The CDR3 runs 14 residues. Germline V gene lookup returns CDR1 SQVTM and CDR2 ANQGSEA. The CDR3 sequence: CSVEVSGFRTEAFF. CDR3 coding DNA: TGCAGCGTTGAAGTTTCAGGATTCCGCACTGAAGCTTTCTTT.

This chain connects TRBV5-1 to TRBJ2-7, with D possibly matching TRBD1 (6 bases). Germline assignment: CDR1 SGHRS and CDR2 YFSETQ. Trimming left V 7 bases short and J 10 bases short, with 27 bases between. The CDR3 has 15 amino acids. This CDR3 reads CASRQNGTRNKAQYF. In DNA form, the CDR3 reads TGCGCCAGCCGGCAGAACGGGACACGGAACAAGGCCCAGTACTTC.

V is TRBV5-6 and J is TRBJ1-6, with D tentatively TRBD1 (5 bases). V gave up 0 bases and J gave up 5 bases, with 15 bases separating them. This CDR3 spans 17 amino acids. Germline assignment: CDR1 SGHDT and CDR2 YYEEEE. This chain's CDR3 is CASSLVAGRLHNSPLHF. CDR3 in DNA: TGTGCCAGCAGCTTGGTGGCGGGGCGCCTACATAATTCACCCCTCCACTTT.

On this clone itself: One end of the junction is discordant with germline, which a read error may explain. The CDR3 sequence is CASSRAGQGNNEQFF. The CDR3 DNA sequence: TGTGCTAGCAGCCGAGCGGGACAGGGCAACAATGAGCAGTTCTTC. The rearrangement uses TRBV7-7 and TRBJ2-1; 9 nucleotides agree with TRBD1. The V gene's germline CDR1 is SSHAT and CDR2 FNYEAQ (reference sequence). This CDR3 is built from 15 residues. The full variable domain, completed using reference TRBV7-7 and TRBJ2-1, is GAGVSQSPRYKVTKRGQDVTLRCDPISSHATLYWYQQALGQGPEFLTYFNYEAQPDKSGLPSDRFSAERPEGSISTLTIQRTEQRDSAMYRCASSRAGQGNNEQFFGPGTRLTVL.

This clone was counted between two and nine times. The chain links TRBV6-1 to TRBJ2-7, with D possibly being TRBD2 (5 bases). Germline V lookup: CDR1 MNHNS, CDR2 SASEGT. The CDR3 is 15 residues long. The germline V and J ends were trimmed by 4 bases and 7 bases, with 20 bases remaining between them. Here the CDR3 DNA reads TGTGCCAGCAGTGGCAGGACCTCCCGGTCGGGGGAGCAGTACTTC. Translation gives CASSGRTSRSGEQYF.

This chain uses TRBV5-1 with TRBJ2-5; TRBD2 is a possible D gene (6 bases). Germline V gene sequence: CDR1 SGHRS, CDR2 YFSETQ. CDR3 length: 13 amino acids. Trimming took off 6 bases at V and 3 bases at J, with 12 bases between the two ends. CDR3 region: CASTPGGKETQYF. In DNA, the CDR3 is TGCGCCAGCACCCCCGGGGGAAAAGAGACCCAGTACTTC.

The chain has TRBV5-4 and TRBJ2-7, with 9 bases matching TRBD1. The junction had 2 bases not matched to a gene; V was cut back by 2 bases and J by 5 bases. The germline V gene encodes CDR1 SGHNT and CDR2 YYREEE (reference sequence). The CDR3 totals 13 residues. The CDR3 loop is CASSLQGANEQYF. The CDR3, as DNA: TGTGCCAGCAGCTTACAGGGGGCAAACGAGCAGTACTTC.

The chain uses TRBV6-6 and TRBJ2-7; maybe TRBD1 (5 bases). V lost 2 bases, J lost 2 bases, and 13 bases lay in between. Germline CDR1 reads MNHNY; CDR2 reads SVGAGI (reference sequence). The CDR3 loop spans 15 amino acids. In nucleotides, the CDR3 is TGTGCCAGCAGTTACAAAACAGGCAGTCCCTACGAGCAGTACTTC. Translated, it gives CASSYKTGSPYEQYF.

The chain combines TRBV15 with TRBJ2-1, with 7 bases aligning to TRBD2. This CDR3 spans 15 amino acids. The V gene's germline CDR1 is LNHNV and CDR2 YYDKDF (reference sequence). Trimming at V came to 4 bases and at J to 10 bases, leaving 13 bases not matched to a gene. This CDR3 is CATSTSGANRREQFF. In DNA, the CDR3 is TGTGCCACCAGCACCAGCGGGGCCAACCGTCGAGAGCAGTTCTTC.